This T cell receptor beta chain was profiled in a study of blood T cell repertoires in COVID-19. Study details: The United States, Italy and Spain provided the acute and convalescent COVID-19 samples.

This clone was seen only once. Measured with immunoSEQ multiplex PCR; TCRdb has only the in-frame clones, and not every one. This sample has 280,000 or so clones, with around nine tenths found just once. There are 17 residues in the CDR3. Germline V gene sequence: CDR1 LGHDT, CDR2 YNNKEL (reference sequence). The V and J ends lost 0 bases and 2 bases respectively, with 15 bases between them. Cohort 3 donors were reported recovered after two negative PCRs, clearance, or symptom resolution. The origin of this receptor is a woman aged 35 to 49 who had recovered from COVID-19. Sequencing was carried out using PBMCs or T cells enriched from blood (not recorded which). The V call is TRBV3-1 (or the pseudogene TRBV3-2), the J call TRBJ2-3; no clear D. CDR3 coding DNA: TGTGCCAGCAGCCAAGAGTTGCGCCGAGTCGTCACAGATACGCAGTATTTT. Translating gives CASSQELRRVVTDTQYF.